Listed here is a single T cell receptor (beta chain). In the original workflow: For the immunoSEQ data, sequences were junction-only without quality scores, so filtering differed. Sequenced by immunoSEQ multiplex PCR; TCRdb stores in-frame clones only, minus some. V and J calls and clone size follow that table, whereas D and trimming were derived from the DNA. In the table there are a few million clones, 80% to 95% of which are singletons. This specimen comes from a study of shared clonotypes between healthy human individuals. CD8 cells classed as naive were CD45RO-negative and positively selected for CCR7, excluding terminally differentiated effector memory CD45RA+ cells. CDR3 length equals 15 residues. Unmatched junction bases numbered 5, after V lost 3 bases and J lost 3 bases. Germline V gives CDR1 SGHDN, CDR2 FVKESK.

The receptor was derived from a man between 18 and 35 years old in good health. Some clones in this sample may be carry-over from other donors' samples. This chain joins TRBV14 and TRBJ1-3, with 7 bases matching TRBD1. The sequenced sample consisted of naive CD8+ T cells from PBMCs. CDR3 DNA sequence: TGTGCCAGCAGCCAGACAGGGTCGGATGGAAACACCATATATTTT. It is translated as CASSQTGSDGNTIYF.